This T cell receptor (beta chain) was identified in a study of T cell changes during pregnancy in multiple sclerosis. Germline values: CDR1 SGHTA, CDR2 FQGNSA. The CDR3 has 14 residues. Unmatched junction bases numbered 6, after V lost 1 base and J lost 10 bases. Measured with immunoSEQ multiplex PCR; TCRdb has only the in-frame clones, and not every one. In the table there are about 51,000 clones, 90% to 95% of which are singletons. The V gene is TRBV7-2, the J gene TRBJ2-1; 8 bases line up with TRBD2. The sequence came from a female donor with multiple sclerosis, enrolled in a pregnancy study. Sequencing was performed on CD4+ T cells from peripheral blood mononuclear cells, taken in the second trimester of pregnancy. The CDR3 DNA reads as TGTGCCAGCAGCTTAGACGGGGGGGTATGGGAGCAGTTCTTC. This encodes CASSLDGGVWEQFF. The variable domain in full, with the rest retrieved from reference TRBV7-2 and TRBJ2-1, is GAGVSQSPSNKVTEKGKDVELRCDPISGHTALYWYRQSLGQGLEFLIYFQGNSAPDKSGLPSDRFSAERTGGSVSTLTIQRTQQEDSAVYLCASSLDGGVWEQFFGPGTRLTVL.